This T cell receptor beta chain stems from a study of blood T cell repertoires in COVID-19. Sequencing was performed with immunoSEQ multiplex PCR; in TCRdb, only in-frame clones are kept and a portion is missing. The table includes 250,000 to 350,000 clones, around 90% detected once. Looked up from germline, CDR1 is MNHEY and CDR2 is SVGEGT. There are 15 residues in the CDR3. The V gene end was trimmed by 5 bases and the J gene end by 2 bases; junction bases not matched to a gene: 5. Symptom resolution, clearance, or two negative PCRs marked donors in Cohort 3 as recovered. V is TRBV6-2 or TRBV6-3 and J is TRBJ2-2; 7 bases align to TRBD1. The sequence derives from a woman between 35 and 50 years old who had recovered from COVID-19. The specimen was PBMCs or T cells enriched from blood (not recorded which). The CDR3 reads CASSATGVNTGELFF. For the CDR3, the DNA is TGTGCCAGCAGTGCTACAGGGGTTAACACCGGGGAGCTGTTTTTT.